Below are 26 T cell receptor beta chains sequenced from a single sample in a study of early T cells in non-severe SARS-CoV-2 infection (TCRdb year 2021). Library prep was done by 5' RACE. Sequenced using a NextSeq 500. TCRdb ran its own pipeline on the public reads, namely fastp trimming at Q25 and MiXCR clone calling, and kept in-frame beta chains. Records with the same CDR3 protein are collapsed into one entry carrying the most frequent genes and DNA. The sample table records about 30,000 distinct CDR3 sequences; about 5.7% of these occur just once. 4.5% to 6% of the sample belongs to the ten largest clones. The sample was whole blood. The receptors shown here come from an adult who was a healthcare worker with PCR-confirmed SARS-CoV-2 infection or an uninfected control (not recorded which).

There are many counts of this clonotype. The V and J genes are TRBV20-1 and TRBJ2-5; D remains ambiguous. The CDR3 covers 13 residues. Germline V gene lookup returns CDR1 DFQATT and CDR2 SNEGSKA (reference sequence). Here the CDR3 DNA reads TGCAGCGGGCAGGAGACGTTCCAAGAGACCCAGTACTTC. Translation gives CSGQETFQETQYF.

This clonotype was found a few times. The J gene is TRBJ2-5, the V gene TRBV28, with 7 bases matching TRBD1. Germline V gene lookup returns CDR1 MDHEN and CDR2 SYDVKM. CDR3 length equals 15 residues. V dropped 4 bases and J dropped 1; count of bases not matched to a gene: 6. The CDR3 coding sequence is TGTGCCAGCAGTTCATTTACAGGGGTCCAAGAGACCCAGTACTTC. Translation gives CASSSFTGVQETQYF.

This rearrangement joins TRBV6-2 or TRBV6-3 to TRBJ2-1; 13 nucleotides agree with TRBD2. The CDR3 has 14 amino acids. CDR1 and CDR2 from the germline V gene are MNHEY and SVGEGT. V dropped 6 bases and J dropped 9; count of bases not matched to a gene: 5. The chain's CDR3 is CASRTSGGVSEQFF. For the CDR3, the DNA is TGTGCCAGCAGAACTAGCGGGGGGGTAAGTGAGCAGTTCTTC.

This clonotype showed up just a few times. The chain combines TRBV28 with TRBJ2-7; 9 positions match TRBD1. The CDR3 has 12 residues. With V trimmed by 6 bases and J by 13 bases, 10 bases remained unmatched. Germline CDR1 reads MDHEN; CDR2 reads SYDVKM. The CDR3 bases are TGTGCCAGCAGCTACCACCGGGACAGGGCTTACTTC. Translation gives CASSYHRDRAYF.

In this sample, this clonotype is medium-sized (0.01 to 0.1%). This rearrangement joins TRBV20-1 to TRBJ2-3; tentative D call: TRBD2 (5 bases). CDR3 length: 15 amino acids. V dropped 4 bases and J dropped 0 bases, with 14 bases sitting between them. Germline CDR1 reads DFQATT; CDR2 reads SNEGSKA (reference sequence). The CDR3 sequence: CSAIPVGESTDTQYF. The CDR3 coding sequence is TGCAGTGCTATCCCCGTTGGGGAGAGCACAGATACGCAGTATTTT.

This clonotype was seen a handful of times. The V gene is TRBV12-3 or TRBV12-4, the J gene TRBJ1-2; 9 bases line up with TRBD1. V trimming: 7 bases; J trimming: 4 bases; junction bases outside the gene matches: 19. There are 18 residues in the CDR3. The CDR3, as DNA: TGTGCCAGCACCAAATCCGGGACAGGGCGAATAATTGGCTATGGCTACACCTTC. Protein: CASTKSGTGRIIGYGYTF.

Sample share makes this clonotype medium-sized. The J gene is TRBJ1-1, the V gene TRBV20-1; D remains ambiguous. Germline V lookup: CDR1 DFQATT, CDR2 SNEGSKA (reference sequence). With 3 bases removed from V and 4 bases from J, the gap between germline ends came to 9 bases. The CDR3 is 12 residues long. As DNA, the CDR3 is TGCAGTGCTAGGAGCCGGGGCACTGAAGCTTTCTTT. It is translated as CSARSRGTEAFF.

This clonotype was observed many times. V gene TRBV3-1 combines with J gene TRBJ1-2; possibly TRBD1 for D (5 bases). Germline V gives CDR1 LGHDT, CDR2 YNNKEL (reference sequence). The CDR3 length is 13 residues. V was shortened by 5 bases and J by 0 bases, with 7 bases between the two germline ends. The CDR3 bases are TGTGCCAGCAGCTTGACAGCTAACTATGGCTACACCTTC. Translated, it gives CASSLTANYGYTF.

This clonotype was observed at least ten times. V and J are TRBV20-1 and TRBJ2-7, with TRBD2 as a possible D gene (5 bases). Germline loops: CDR1 DFQATT, CDR2 SNEGSKA (reference sequence). This CDR3 is built from 13 residues. V gave up 6 bases and J gave up 5 bases, with 17 bases separating them. CDR3 loop: CSALRGYSNEQYF. The DNA of the CDR3 is TGCAGTGCCCTAAGAGGGTATAGCAACGAGCAGTACTTC.

The rearrangement uses TRBV7-2 and TRBJ2-2; D is ambiguous. CDR3 length: 13 amino acids. V was cut by 3 bases and J by 3 bases, with 5 bases left in between. Germline assignment: CDR1 SGHTA and CDR2 FQGNSA. CDR3 DNA: TGTGCCAGCAGCTTCCCTTACACCGGGGAGCTGTTTTTT. It encodes CASSFPYTGELFF.

The table lists this clonotype with many counts. The rearrangement joins TRBV5-4 to TRBJ2-5; 7 bases line up with TRBD2. In germline, CDR1 is SGHNT, CDR2 YYREEE (reference sequence). V trimming: 6 bases; J trimming: 5 bases; junction bases outside the gene matches: 10. The CDR3 has 14 residues. CDR3 sequence reads: CASNEPGLRETQYF. CDR3 bases: TGTGCCAGCAACGAACCGGGACTACGGGAGACCCAGTACTTC.

This clonotype was picked up many times. The chain employs TRBV21-1 and TRBJ1-4; TRBD1 is the table's D call, not checked against the DNA. TRBV21-1 is an annotated pseudogene. The CDR3 contains 14 residues. The CDR3 sequence is CASSNDLTPDLLFF. CDR3 sequence (DNA): TGTGCCAGCAGCAACGACCTAACCCCGGATCTTCTGTTTTTT.

J is TRBJ1-5 and V is TRBV7-8; tentatively, D is TRBD1 (5 bases). This CDR3 region has 15 residues. V lost 2 bases to trimming and J lost 2 bases, with 10 bases between them. Germline V gene lookup returns CDR1 SGHVS and CDR2 FQNEAQ. The CDR3 spells CASSLRGAGNQPQHF. The CDR3 DNA follows: TGTGCCAGCAGCTTACGGGGCGCGGGCAATCAGCCCCAGCATTTT.

This clonotype has more than one count but fewer than ten. The chain couples TRBV18 to TRBJ1-1, with 7 bases lining up with TRBD1. CDR1 and CDR2 from the germline V gene are KGHSH and LQKENI. V shed 3 bases, J shed 5 bases, and the junction held 9 bases outside the gene matches. The CDR3 is 15 amino acids. CDR3 nucleotides: TGTGCCAGCTCACCGGTTGAGGGGGCGCAAACTGAAGCTTTCTTT. It specifies CASSPVEGAQTEAFF.

This clonotype appeared many times. Written as DNA, the CDR3 is TGTGCCAGCAGCGCCCTGGACAGGGGAACGTACATTTCCACAGATACGCAGTATTTT. Its translation: CASSALDRGTYISTDTQYF. This sequence joins TRBV7-9 and TRBJ2-3; 9 bases match TRBD1. The CDR3 has 19 amino acids. V dropped 5 bases and J dropped 2; count of bases not matched to a gene: 17. The germline CDR1 and CDR2 sequences are SEHNR and FQNEAQ (reference sequence).

This chain connects TRBV27 to TRBJ1-1, with 7 nucleotides matching TRBD1. The germline V gene encodes CDR1 MNHEY and CDR2 SMNVEV (reference sequence). CDR3 size: 15 residues. With 0 bases clipped from V and 1 base from J, the junction kept 2 bases outside the gene matches. Here the CDR3 reads CASSLSGGGNTEAFF. Here the CDR3 DNA reads TGTGCCAGCAGTTTATCAGGGGGCGGGAACACTGAAGCTTTCTTT.

This clonotype was seen repeatedly, ten times or more. This chain uses TRBV27 with TRBJ2-3, with D tentatively TRBD1 or TRBD2 (5 bases each). CDR1 and CDR2 (germline): MNHEY, SMNVEV (reference sequence). V was cut by 7 bases and J by 0 bases, with 14 bases left in between. The CDR3 runs 15 residues. CDR3 sequence (DNA): TGTGCCAGCACTCCGGGAAGGGGCAGCACAGATACGCAGTATTTT. Amino acids: CASTPGRGSTDTQYF.

This clonotype was seen repeatedly, ten times or more. The chain joins TRBV24-1 to TRBJ2-1; 11 bases map to TRBD1. The V segment lost 3 bases and the J segment 0 bases; nucleotides outside the gene matches: 6. Germline loops: CDR1 KGHDR, CDR2 SFDVKD. This CDR3 contains 18 residues. CDR3 in DNA: TGTGCCACCAGTGATCCCTCGGACAGGGGGCCCTCCTACAATGAGCAGTTCTTC. This encodes CATSDPSDRGPSYNEQFF.

This clonotype is medium-sized (0.01 to 0.1%). The chain combines TRBV6-2 or TRBV6-3 with TRBJ2-5; D perhaps matches TRBD1 (6 bases). The V end was cut by 0 bases, the J end by 5 bases, with 13 bases between. Germline-derived CDR1 and CDR2 are MNHEY and SVGEGT. The CDR3 is made up of 15 amino acids. The DNA of the CDR3 is TGTGCCAGCAGTTACTCACAGGGTTGGCACGAGACCCAGTACTTC. Its translation: CASSYSQGWHETQYF.

In its sample, this clonotype was seen a few times. The J gene is TRBJ2-5, the V gene TRBV28, with D possibly being TRBD1 or TRBD2 (5 bases each). The germline CDR1 and CDR2 sequences are MDHEN and SYDVKM. The V end lost 10 bases, the J end lost 0 bases, and 9 bases lay between the germline ends. The CDR3 sequence is 12 residues long. The CDR3 region has the DNA TGTGCCACCAGAGGGGACCAAGAGACCCAGTACTTC. Its protein product is CATRGDQETQYF. Combining the CDR3 with reference TRBV28 and TRBJ2-5 gives the whole variable domain DVKVTQSSRYLVKRTGEKVFLECVQDMDHENMFWYRQDPGLGLRLIYFSYDVKMKEKGDIPEGYSVSREKKERFSLILESASTNQTSMYLCATRGDQETQYFGPGTRLLVL.

This clonotype was detected ten times or more. The rearrangement joins TRBV5-1 to TRBJ2-5, with a tentative D call TRBD1 (6 bases). Per the germline V gene, CDR1 is SGHRS and CDR2 is YFSETQ. This CDR3 contains 17 residues. Trimming left V 0 bases short and J 5 bases short, with 20 bases between. DNA for the CDR3: TGCGCCAGCAGCTTGGCTCCGGGTATACAGGGTCACGAGACCCAGTACTTC. It specifies CASSLAPGIQGHETQYF.

This clonotype was counted ten times or more. The CDR3 DNA reads TGCGCCAGCAGCCAAAAGTGGACAGATACGCAGTATTTT. Its translation: CASSQKWTDTQYF. The chain joins TRBV4-3 to TRBJ2-3; D remains ambiguous. V was trimmed by 2 bases and J by 3 bases, leaving 6 bases between them. Germline V CDR1 and CDR2: LGHNA, YSLEER. The CDR3 runs to 13 residues.

Ten or more counts support this clonotype. The CDR3 DNA is TGTGCCAGCAGTTTAACCGCGTTTGGCTACACCTTC. Translating gives CASSLTAFGYTF. The V and J genes are TRBV28 and TRBJ1-2; no clear D. There are 12 residues in the CDR3. Looked up from germline, CDR1 is MDHEN and CDR2 is SYDVKM. V was pared by 2 bases and J by 7 bases, with 8 bases between.

This sequence joins TRBV9 and TRBJ2-5; 8 bases agree with TRBD1. Trimming took 4 bases from V and 5 from J; bases not matched to a gene: 10. CDR1 and CDR2 from the germline V gene are SGDLS and YYNGEE. The CDR3 length is 15 residues. CDR3 sequence (DNA): TGTGCCAGCAGCCCCCCAGCAGGGGGCTGGGAGACCCAGTACTTC. Encoded protein: CASSPPAGGWETQYF. The whole variable domain, remainder taken from reference TRBV9 and TRBJ2-5, is DSGVTQTPKHLITATGQRVTLRCSPRSGDLSVYWYQQSLDQGLQFLIQYYNGEERAKGNILERFSAQQFPDLHSELNLSSLELGDSALYFCASSPPAGGWETQYFGPGTRLLVL.

This clonotype was found many times. V usage is TRBV15 and J usage is TRBJ2-3; no reliable D call. There are 14 residues in the CDR3. Germline V CDR1 and CDR2: LNHNV, YYDKDF (reference sequence). Trimming cost V 0 bases and J 5 bases, with 9 bases left between them. The DNA for the CDR3 is TGTGCCACCAGCAGAGATAAGCATGGAGATACGCAGTATTTT. This codes for CATSRDKHGDTQYF.

This clonotype was observed at least ten times. V usage is TRBV7-2 and J usage is TRBJ2-7, with D hard to call. V lost 5 bases, J lost 4 bases, and 15 bases lay in between. Germline assignment: CDR1 SGHTA and CDR2 FQGNSA. The CDR3 runs to 14 residues. The CDR3 DNA is TGTGCCAGCAGCCGCCGAAAGGGCGAATACGAGCAGTACTTC. Translating it yields CASSRRKGEYEQYF.